This T cell receptor beta chain was obtained from a study of regulatory T cells in long-lasting Graves disease. Described time point: newly diagnosed GD, antithyroid drugs for less than 3 months. From PBMCs, RNA was extracted and then used to make the TCR library. This clonotype showed up just a few times. Arm-PCR with iRepertoire HTBI primers amplified the CDR3 regions for these TCR beta libraries. TCRdb recomputed calls from the multiplex PCR reads with MiXCR, one row per CDR3 protein. The sample has 400,000 to 650,000 distinct CDR3 sequences, about 16% seen once. Germline CDR1 and CDR2: LNHNV and YYDKDF (reference sequence). The CDR3 totals 15 residues. V was trimmed by 0 bases and J by 0 bases, leaving 6 bases between them. The same data also went into a second study, on T cells in Graves' hyperthyroidism and ophthalmopathy.

The clonotype was recovered from a woman aged 35-60 years with Graves disease. This chain links TRBV15 with TRBJ1-5; D unresolved. Specimen: peripheral blood mononuclear cells (PBMCs), collected at new diagnosis, from a patient treated with antithyroid drugs. The CDR3, as DNA: TGTGCCACCAGCAGAGACCAGTATAGCAATCAGCCCCAGCATTTT. Amino acid sequence: CATSRDQYSNQPQHF.